This T cell receptor (beta chain) is from a study of T cells in Graves' hyperthyroidism and ophthalmopathy (dated by TCRdb to between 2017 and 2020). Regarding the study in general: Peripheral blood samples were taken at the time of initial diagnosis, prior to any treatment. A discovery cohort of fewer than 110 patients, roughly 43 with Graves' ophthalmopathy and under 60 with stable Graves' hyperthyroidism, was used to find distinguishing TCR V-J signatures. Once sampling was done, hyperthyroidism patients were given methimazole at a starting dose of 30 mg daily, whereas ophthalmopathy patients were given high-dose intravenous methylprednisolone. The study also compared thyroid tissue and blood T-cell repertoires from about six Graves' hyperthyroidism patients. Whether ophthalmopathy could be predicted prospectively was tested in an independent validation cohort made up of about 20 hyperthyroidism patients plus 17 patients who later progressed to ophthalmopathy. For training and testing, the 100 or so patients in the discovery cohort were randomly divided in a 7:3 ratio. According to the paper, TCR Vbeta CDR3 sequencing was carried out on some 140 peripheral blood samples, which came from fewer than 50 ophthalmopathy, fewer than 80 hyperthyroidism and roughly 17 progressor patients. Broad study findings and their caveats: A 13 V-J signature model separated ophthalmopathy from stable hyperthyroidism, with around 91% sensitivity and roughly 82% specificity in cross-validation and 80%/75% in testing. Sample size was not statistically predetermined, and investigators were not blinded to group allocation. Most expanded thyroid clonotypes (frequency above 0.001) were also detected in blood, a finding suggesting that blood repertoires may reflect thyroid immune responses. In validation, the model predicted progression to ophthalmopathy with over 60% sensitivity and 72% to 75% specificity, a median of about six months before onset.

TCR beta CDR3 regions were amplified from RNA transcripts. The TCR CDR3 was subjected to a first round of RT-PCR using the HTBI primer set and the Qiagen OneStep RT-PCR kit. Libraries were constructed in a second round of multiplex PCR, after which size selection and purification were performed. Libraries were sequenced paired-end with 100 bp reads on an Illumina HiSeq2000. The authors' analysis ran thus. SOAPnuke was used to process the raw data, removing reads that contained adapters or uncalled bases, had a mean Phred below 15, or lacked an exact match to the constant primer or identifier. COPE v1.2.5 was used to merge the high-quality paired reads, and each unique nucleotide sequence was defined as a clonotype. MiTCR v1.1 was used to align clonotypes to the IMGT TRBV, TRBD and TRBJ reference segments. Analysis was restricted to V-J combinations with a frequency above 0.0001, which covered roughly 99% of repertoires. A TCS score was defined as the ratio of F50 (clonal expansion) to E x V (chaos), with BLOSUM62-based TCRdist applied between CDR3 peptides within each V-J. Welch's t-statistics and random forest reduced fewer than 550 V-J features to 13, which were used in a naive Bayes classifier (R e1071). TCRdb reanalyzed the raw reads on its own, using fastp at Q25 for trimming and MiXCR for clone calling, and kept in-frame beta chains. For every CDR3 protein sequence, its rows merge into one entry that carries the most common genes and DNA. Clone size and V and J calls follow TCRdb, not the original study. This sample gives around 600,000 distinct CDR3 sequences in total; 13% to 15% of them show up just once. The ten largest make up roughly 7.1% of the sample.

This clonotype has a handful of counts. Which antigen it targets is not known. Base qualities were left out, and no much larger clone turns up one base away. Moderately to severely active disease, a Clinical Activity Score of at least 3, a NOSPECS grade of at least 4, and a duration under 3 months were present in ophthalmopathy patients. The study excluded patients with uncontrolled infections, other autoimmune diseases, pregnancy or lactation. Diagnoses were established on the basis of clinical symptoms, serum thyroxine and TRAb, thyroid ultrasound, and orbital computed tomography. PBMCs were isolated from around 10 ml of fresh peripheral blood by Ficoll-Paque density gradient centrifugation. Trizol reagent was used to extract total RNA, and RNA quality was then checked on an Agilent 2100 Bioanalyzer. The CDR3 goes from the cysteine to the phenylalanine over 21 residues. Just the 63-base CDR3 DNA is kept, in frame starting at base 1. From a lookup of the germline V gene (reference sequence), CDR1 and CDR2 are LNHDA and SQIVND. V is cut by 4 bases and J by 0 bases, and the space between the germline ends is 27 bases.

Specimen: blood. The sequence joins TRBV19 to TRBJ2-2, with TRBD1 perhaps the D gene, on 5 matching bases. The source of this sequence is a young woman with Graves' ophthalmopathy. The CDR3 sequence is CASSTPPSPDTHDANTGELFF. The nucleotides are TGTGCCAGTAGTACCCCACCGTCCCCGGACACACATGACGCGAACACCGGGGAGCTGTTTTTT.